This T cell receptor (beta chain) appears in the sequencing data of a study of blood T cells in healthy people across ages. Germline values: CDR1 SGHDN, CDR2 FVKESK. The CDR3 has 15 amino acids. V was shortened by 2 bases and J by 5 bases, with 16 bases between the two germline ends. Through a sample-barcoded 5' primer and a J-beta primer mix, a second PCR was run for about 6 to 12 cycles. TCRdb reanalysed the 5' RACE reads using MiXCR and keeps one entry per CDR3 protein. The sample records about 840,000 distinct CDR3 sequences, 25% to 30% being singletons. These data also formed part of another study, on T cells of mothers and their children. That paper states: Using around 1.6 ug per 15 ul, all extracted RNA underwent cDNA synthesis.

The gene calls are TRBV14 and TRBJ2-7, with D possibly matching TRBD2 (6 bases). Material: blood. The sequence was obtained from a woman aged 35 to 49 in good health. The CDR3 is CASSQIGRGIHEQYF. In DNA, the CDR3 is TGTGCCAGCAGCCAAATAGGTCGGGGGATCCACGAGCAGTACTTC.